These 4 T cell receptor beta chains came from one sample sequenced in a study of preoperative IRX-2 immunotherapy in early breast cancer. Generated by immunoSEQ multiplex PCR, the TCRdb table keeps only in-frame clones and is missing some. Seen here are about 98,000 clones, roughly 85% observed once, and the top ten hold roughly 1.9%. Treatment specified: preoperative locoregional IRX-2 cytokine immunotherapy. The sequences come from tumor tissue, collected after IRX-2 immunotherapy. The receptors derive from a human donor with breast cancer.

The chain combines TRBV6-8 with TRBJ1-1; D gene ambiguous. CDR3 length: 14 amino acids. Germline V gene sequence: CDR1 MNHGY, CDR2 SAAAGT. The V end lost 4 bases, the J end lost 1 base, and 10 bases lay between the germline ends. CDR3 in amino acids: CASSSVGRNTEAFF. The DNA of the CDR3 is TGTGCCAGCAGTTCGGTCGGAAGGAACACTGAAGCTTTCTTT.

The chain carries TRBV18 and TRBJ2-7; D not certain. V lost 0 bases and J lost 0, with 9 bases in between. Germline V gene lookup returns CDR1 KGHSH and CDR2 LQKENI. The CDR3 has 15 amino acids. The CDR3 sequence is CASSPPTASSYEQYF. The DNA of the CDR3 is TGTGCCAGCTCACCACCGACGGCAAGCTCCTACGAGCAGTACTTC. The full variable domain, its missing parts supplied by reference TRBV18 and TRBJ2-7, is NAGVMQNPRHLVRRRGQEARLRCSPMKGHSHVYWYRQLPEEGLKFMVYLQKENIIDESGMPKERFSAEFPKEGPSILRIQQVVRGDSAAYFCASSPPTASSYEQYFGPGTRLTVT.

As DNA, the CDR3 is TGTGCCACCAGCAGACTGGACAGGGGTATTCAGGAGACCCAGTACTTC. It translates to CATSRLDRGIQETQYF. V usage is TRBV15 and J usage is TRBJ2-5; 9 bases agree with TRBD1. Germline CDR1 is LNHNV and CDR2 is YYDKDF (reference sequence). The CDR3 length is 16 residues. V was clipped by 2 bases and J by 5 bases; unmatched bases: 9. The full variable domain, its missing parts supplied by reference TRBV15 and TRBJ2-5, is DAMVIQNPRYQVTQFGKPVTLSCSQTLNHNVMYWYQQKSSQAPKLLFHYYDKDFNNEADTPDNFQSRRPNTSFCFLDIRSPGLGDTAMYLCATSRLDRGIQETQYFGPGTRLLVL.

The rearrangement links TRBV1 to TRBJ2-5; the tabulated D call, TRBD2, remains unverified against the DNA. TRBV1 constitutes a pseudogene. CDR3 length equals 15 residues. The CDR3 nucleotides read TGCGCCAGCAGCCAAGAGTTCTCGGGGCAAGAGACCCAGTACTTC. This translates into CASSQEFSGQETQYF.